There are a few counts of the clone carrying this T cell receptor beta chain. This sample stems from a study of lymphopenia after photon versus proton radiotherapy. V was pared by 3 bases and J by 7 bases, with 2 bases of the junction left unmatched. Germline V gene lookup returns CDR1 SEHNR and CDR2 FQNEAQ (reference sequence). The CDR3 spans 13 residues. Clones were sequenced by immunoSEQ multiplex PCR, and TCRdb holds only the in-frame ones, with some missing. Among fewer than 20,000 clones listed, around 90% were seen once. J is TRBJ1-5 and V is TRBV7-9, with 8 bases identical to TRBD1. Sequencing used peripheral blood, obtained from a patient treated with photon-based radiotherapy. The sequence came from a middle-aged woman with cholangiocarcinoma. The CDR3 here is CASSLGQAQPQHF. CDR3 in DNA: TGTGCCAGCAGCTTGGGACAGGCCCAGCCCCAGCATTTT.